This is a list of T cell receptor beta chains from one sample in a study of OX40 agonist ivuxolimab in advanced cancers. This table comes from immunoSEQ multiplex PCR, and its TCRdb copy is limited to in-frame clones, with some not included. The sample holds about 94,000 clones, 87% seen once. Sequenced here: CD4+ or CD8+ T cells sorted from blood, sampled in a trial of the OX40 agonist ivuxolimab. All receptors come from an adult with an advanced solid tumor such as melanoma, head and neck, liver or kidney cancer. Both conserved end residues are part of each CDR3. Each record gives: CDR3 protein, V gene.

CDR3: CASSSRTLGAYEQYF
V: TRBV11-1

CDR3: CSAKKNTEAFF
V: TRBV20-1

CDR3: CASSLDGVNTDTQYF
V: TRBV5-1

CDR3: CASATSGSTTEAFF
V: TRBV12-5

CDR3: CASSESPLGEQYF
V: TRBV10-1

CDR3: CASSREGSYGYTF
V: TRBV6-5

CDR3: CASSLETGTQHF
V: TRBV7-6

CDR3: CASSQEGAGGNGYTF
V: TRBV4-3

CDR3: CASSQDIQAEQYF
V: TRBV4-3

CDR3: CASSRYGSGTTRTEKLFF
V: TRBV5-4

CDR3: CASSFLSGLAGTGELFF
V: TRBV7-2

CDR3: CASSLRSDGSYEQYF
V: TRBV7-2

CDR3: CASSLSNRNEQYF
V: TRBV7-9

CDR3: CASINLGTGNEKLFF
V: TRBV19

CDR3: CASSRESGGEETQYF
V: TRBV2

CDR3: CALIPPPGGTYNEQFF
V: TRBV10-3

CDR3: CASTSLGGTNTGELFF
V: TRBV5-4

CDR3: CATGRDPPPPQHF
V: TRBV10-2